Presented here are 18 T cell receptor beta chains from one specimen sequenced in a study of beta chain features in type 1 diabetes (dated by TCRdb to the late 2010s). The library was prepared using the immunoSEQ multiplex PCR assay. The entire amount of isolated RNA was reverse transcribed using the High Capacity cDNA Reverse Transcription Kit, so the sequenced TCRB transcripts were expressed ones. Imported from immuneACCESS, the table was reduced by TCRdb to in-frame sequences with V and J called. These copies leave out some clones; in studies compared against another copy, an unresolved V gene accounts for under half, and the cause of the remainder is not known. The sample table lists around 300,000 clones, 8% of them with a count of one. The leading ten clones occupy roughly 1% of the sample. Sequencing input: central memory CD4+ T cells from blood. The origin of the receptors is a woman aged 18-29 years in good health.

The sample holds a few counts of this clone. The chain has TRBV11-2 and TRBJ2-6; unclear D gene. V shed 2 bases and J shed 0 bases, with 11 bases lying between them. Germline CDR1 SGHAT, CDR2 FQNNGV. CDR3 length: 17 amino acids. DNA for the CDR3: TGTGCCAGCAGCTTAACCCTACGGAACTCTGGGGCCAACGTCCTGACTTTC. As protein: CASSLTLRNSGANVLTF. Full variable domain (remainder filled in from reference TRBV11-2 and TRBJ2-6): EAGVAQSPRYKIIEKRQSVAFWCNPISGHATLYWYQQILGQGPKLLIQFQNNGVVDDSQLPKDRFSAERLKGVDSTLKIQPAKLEDSAVYLCASSLTLRNSGANVLTFGAGSRLTVL.

The table lists this clone with a few counts. V is TRBV30 and J is TRBJ1-2, with D perhaps matching TRBD1 (5 bases). V lost 3 bases, J lost 8 bases, and 13 bases lay in between. Germline loops: CDR1 GTSNPN, CDR2 SVGIG (reference sequence). The CDR3 spans 12 residues. The CDR3, as DNA: TGTGCCTGGAGCCCACTCAGGGTCGGCTACACCTTC. Translating gives CAWSPLRVGYTF.

The rearrangement joins TRBV5-1 to TRBJ2-7; perhaps TRBD2 as D (6 bases). Per the germline V gene, CDR1 is SGHRS and CDR2 is YFSETQ. The CDR3 is 13 residues long. V was cut by 4 bases and J by 4 bases, with 12 bases left in between. Here the CDR3 DNA reads TGCGCCAGCAGCATCGGGACTCTATACGAGCAGTACTTC. Protein product: CASSIGTLYEQYF.

There are a few counts of this clone. The V call is TRBV27, the J call TRBJ1-2; no firm D call. Looked up from germline, CDR1 is MNHEY and CDR2 is SMNVEV (reference sequence). This CDR3 contains 13 residues. V was shortened by 8 bases and J by 2 bases, with 12 bases between the two germline ends. Written as DNA, the CDR3 is TGTGCCAGCTCCCGCTTCGGGAACTATGGCTACACCTTC. Encoded protein: CASSRFGNYGYTF.

This rearrangement joins TRBV4-3 to TRBJ1-1; 8 bases fit TRBD1. The CDR3 is 13 amino acids. Germline loops: CDR1 LGHNA, CDR2 YSLEER. The junction had 8 bases not matched to a gene; V was cut back by 3 bases and J by 11 bases. CDR3 DNA sequence: TGCGCCAGCAGCCAGGACAGGGCCCGCGGGGCTTTCTTT. This sequence encodes CASSQDRARGAFF.

CDR3 bases: TGCGCCAGCAGCTTCGGGGAAGCAACTAATGAAAAACTGTTTTTT. Translating it yields CASSFGEATNEKLFF. V is TRBV5-1 and J is TRBJ1-4; D remains ambiguous. The CDR3 extends over 15 amino acids. V shed 2 bases and J shed 0 bases, with 8 bases lying between them. The germline CDR1 and CDR2 sequences are SGHRS and YFSETQ. Combining the CDR3 with reference TRBV5-1 and TRBJ1-4 gives the whole variable domain KAGVTQTPRYLIKTRGQQVTLSCSPISGHRSVSWYQQTPGQGLQFLFEYFSETQRNKGNFPGRFSGRQFSNSRSEMNVSTLELGDSALYLCASSFGEATNEKLFFGSGTQLSVL.

The sample holds a few counts of this clone. V and J are TRBV7-2 and TRBJ1-1; D gene uncertain. V lost 8 bases and J lost 5, with 12 bases in between. The V gene's germline CDR1 is SGHTA and CDR2 FQGNSA. The CDR3 has 12 residues. The CDR3 nucleotides read TGTGCCAGCGCCATTTTTGGAACTGAAGCTTTCTTT. Its protein product is CASAIFGTEAFF.

This chain joins TRBV5-1 and TRBJ1-1; perhaps TRBD1 as D (5 bases). The V end was cut by 1 base, the J end by 5 bases, with 21 bases between. The germline CDR1 and CDR2 sequences are SGHRS and YFSETQ. The CDR3 runs to 17 residues. CDR3 sequence reads: CASSLLVGSSGDTEAFF. DNA of the CDR3: TGCGCCAGCAGCTTGTTGGTCGGGTCTTCGGGGGATACTGAAGCTTTCTTT.

V gene TRBV7-2 combines with J gene TRBJ2-3, with 10 bases lining up with TRBD2. J lost 3 bases, V lost 5 bases, and 5 bases had no gene match. The CDR3 totals 15 residues. CDR1 and CDR2 (germline): SGHTA, FQGNSA. The DNA of the CDR3 is TGTGCCAGCAGCAGGACTAGCGGATTTACAGATACGCAGTATTTT. Amino acid sequence: CASSRTSGFTDTQYF.

The genes are TRBV5-1 and TRBJ1-3, with a weak D call TRBD1 (6 bases). Trimming took off 2 bases at V and 0 bases at J, with 15 bases between the two ends. The length of the CDR3 is 17 residues. Germline CDR1 is SGHRS and CDR2 is YFSETQ. CDR3 sequence reads: CASSLERGADSGNTIYF. CDR3 bases: TGCGCCAGCAGCTTAGAAAGGGGGGCCGACTCTGGAAACACCATATATTTT.

The chain employs TRBV11-2 and TRBJ1-1; 7 bases match TRBD1. Unmatched junction bases numbered 2, after V lost 1 base and J lost 6 bases. Germline lookup yields CDR1 SGHAT and CDR2 FQNNGV. The CDR3 contains 13 residues. The chain's CDR3 is CASSLAGTAEAFF. The CDR3 DNA follows: TGTGCCAGCAGCTTAGCGGGGACAGCTGAAGCTTTCTTT.

The chain carries TRBV5-4 and TRBJ2-2; D perhaps matches TRBD2 (6 bases). The CDR3 sequence is 15 residues long. Germline loops: CDR1 SGHNT, CDR2 YYREEE (reference sequence). Trimming stripped 4 bases from V and 3 bases from J, with 13 bases between. CDR3 DNA: TGTGCCAGCAGCCGAGTGGGAGGCTACACCGGGGAGCTGTTTTTT. As protein: CASSRVGGYTGELFF.

The genes are TRBV5-1 and TRBJ2-7; D could derive from TRBD1 or TRBD2 (5 bases each). This CDR3 is 14 amino acids long. Germline CDR1 reads SGHRS; CDR2 reads YFSETQ. Trimming cost V 0 bases and J 6 bases, with 13 bases left between them. CDR3 DNA: TGCGCCAGCAGCTTGGCCGGGACGGAACCCGAGCAGTACTTC. Translation gives CASSLAGTEPEQYF. The entire variable domain, with the rest obtained from reference TRBV5-1 and TRBJ2-7, is as follows: KAGVTQTPRYLIKTRGQQVTLSCSPISGHRSVSWYQQTPGQGLQFLFEYFSETQRNKGNFPGRFSGRQFSNSRSEMNVSTLELGDSALYLCASSLAGTEPEQYFGPGTRLTVT.

The CDR3 protein is CASSGSPIYGYTF. The CDR3 DNA follows: TGTGCCAGCAGTGGTTCTCCTATCTATGGCTACACCTTC. The V and J genes are TRBV2 and TRBJ1-2; D unresolved. V was cut by 4 bases and J by 4 bases, with 10 bases left in between. The CDR3 has 13 amino acids. Per the germline V gene, CDR1 is SNHLY and CDR2 is FYNNEI.

Points on this clone: Other DNA sequences in this specimen translate into the identical CDR3. The chain uses TRBV14 and TRBJ2-1; 8 bases are shared with TRBD2. CDR1 is SGHDN, CDR2 FVKESK, per germline. Trimming cost V 2 bases and J 1 base; bases outside gene matches: 7. This CDR3 is 17 amino acids long. The CDR3 reads CASSQLASGSSYNEQFF. The CDR3, as DNA: TGTGCCAGCAGCCAACTAGCAAGCGGGAGTTCCTACAATGAGCAGTTCTTC.

A few counts support this clone. V usage is TRBV18 and J usage is TRBJ1-1, with 8 bases that match TRBD1. The V and J ends lost 3 bases and 6 bases, in that order; junction bases with no gene match: 0. The CDR3 runs to 12 residues. CDR1 KGHSH and CDR2 LQKENI come from the germline V gene. CDR3 sequence reads: CASSPDRAEAFF. The CDR3 coding sequence is TGTGCCAGCTCACCGGACAGGGCTGAAGCTTTCTTT. The whole variable domain, filled in from reference TRBV18 and TRBJ1-1, reads NAGVMQNPRHLVRRRGQEARLRCSPMKGHSHVYWYRQLPEEGLKFMVYLQKENIIDESGMPKERFSAEFPKEGPSILRIQQVVRGDSAAYFCASSPDRAEAFFGQGTRLTVV.

The chain carries TRBV19 and TRBJ1-1; weak D call: TRBD1 (6 bases). Trimming removed 10 bases at V and 0 bases at J, with 12 bases between. This CDR3 is built from 13 residues. The germline gives CDR1 LNHDA, CDR2 SQIVND (reference sequence). The CDR3 DNA is TGTGCCATCCGGACAGAGATGAACACTGAAGCTTTCTTT. Its protein is CAIRTEMNTEAFF.

As concerns this clone: The sample holds other DNA sequences that translate to the same CDR3. J is TRBJ2-2 and V is TRBV29-1; the D call may be TRBD1 or TRBD2 (5 bases each). Trimming stripped 0 bases from V and 1 base from J, with 9 bases between. The CDR3 is 15 amino acids. Per germline, CDR1 SQVTM and CDR2 ANQGSEA. Written as DNA, the CDR3 is TGCAGCGTTGAAGATCCGGGGCTGAACACCGGGGAGCTGTTTTTT. Protein sequence: CSVEDPGLNTGELFF.